These 16 T cell receptor beta chains were all obtained from the same sample, sequenced in a study of T cell clonality in common variable immunodeficiency (dated by TCRdb to the mid-2010s). The library was built by means of the immunoSEQ multiplex PCR assay. TCRdb re-hosts the immuneACCESS table, in-frame sequences only. Its copies lack some clones; in the studies checked, an unresolved V gene accounts for under half of them, and the cause for the rest is not known. In this sample the table shows approximately 81,000 clones, and no singletons are among them. The ten largest make up about 0.8% of the sample. The sample was peripheral blood mononuclear cells. These receptors originate from a person between 18 and 70 years old in good health.

This clone was counted many times. The read terminates 3 residues before the CDR3 end, so the remaining end is supplied by the germline J gene. This chain connects TRBV5-4 to TRBJ2-4; 10 positions match TRBD1. With 4 bases clipped from V and 9 bases from J, the junction kept 7 bases outside the gene matches. CDR1 and CDR2 (germline): SGHNT, YYREEE (reference sequence). This CDR3 is 14 amino acids long. CDR3 DNA, as far as it was read: TGTGCCAGCAGCATGTCGGGACAGGGGACCATT. Encoded protein: CASSMSGQGTI. The entire CDR3 protein is CASSMSGQGTIQYF.

This clone was counted ten times or more. Read data end 3 residues before the CDR3 end; the end is taken from the germline J gene. The chain links TRBV6-4 to TRBJ2-2; a weak D match, TRBD1 (6 bases). The germline V gene has CDR1 MRHNA and CDR2 SNTAGT. V was pared by 6 bases and J by 1 base, with 12 bases between. CDR3 length equals 15 residues. The CDR3 is CASSPRGRNTGELFF. Incomplete CDR3 DNA: TGTGCCAGCAGCCCCAGGGGACGGAACACCGGGGAG.

This clone was seen at least ten times. The sequenced fragment ends 3 residues before the CDR3 boundary, so the rest is inferred from the germline J gene. The chain combines TRBV5-1 with TRBJ1-4; 11 bases line up with TRBD1. Per the germline V gene, CDR1 is SGHRS and CDR2 is YFSETQ. The CDR3 has 22 residues. V lost 3 bases, J lost 0 bases, and 19 bases stayed unmatched. CDR3 bases read: TGCGCCAGCAGCTGGGGGTTCTCCGGGACAGGGGGTCCACTTGCAACTAATGAAAAA. As protein: CASSWGFSGTGGPLATNEK. The entire CDR3 reads CASSWGFSGTGGPLATNEKLFF.

This clone was recorded many times. From the germline J gene comes the end of the CDR3, since the read stops 3 residues before it. V and J are TRBV20-1 and TRBJ2-2, with 12 nucleotides matching TRBD2. Germline values: CDR1 DFQATT, CDR2 SNEGSKA (reference sequence). The CDR3 covers 13 residues. Losses at the gene ends were 5 bases for V and 7 bases for J; bases not matched to a gene: 2. The DNA read from the CDR3 is TGCAGTGCTTTACTAGCGGGAGGCGGGGAG. Translated: CSALLAGGGE. The whole CDR3 region reads CSALLAGGGELFF.

This clone was counted ten times or more. The read ends 3 residues before the CDR3 terminus; that terminus is restored from the germline J gene. The rearrangement uses TRBV7-9 and TRBJ2-7; 10 nucleotides align to TRBD2. Germline V gives CDR1 SEHNR, CDR2 FQNEAQ (reference sequence). V was clipped by 3 bases and J by 5 bases; unmatched bases: 7. The CDR3 runs 15 residues. CDR3 DNA, as far as it was read: TGTGCCAGCAGCTTGAACCTAGCGGGAGTAAACGAG. It codes for CASSLNLAGVNE. The whole CDR3 protein is CASSLNLAGVNEQYF.

This clone turned up a few times. The read ends 3 residues before the CDR3 terminus; that terminus is restored from the germline J gene. The genes are TRBV19 and TRBJ2-3; a weak D match, TRBD2 (6 bases). Trimming removed 7 bases from V and 4 bases from J, with 18 bases in between. The CDR3 is made up of 15 amino acids. CDR1 and CDR2 (germline): LNHDA, SQIVND (reference sequence). CDR3 DNA, as far as it was read: TGTGCCAGTAAGCCTTCGGGGACTCGGGCAGATACG. Residues: CASKPSGTRADT. The whole CDR3 reads CASKPSGTRADTQYF.

Notes on this clone: The CDR3 end is not reached by the read, which stops 3 residues before it; the germline J gene fills it in. The chain couples TRBV20-1 to TRBJ2-1, with a tentative D call TRBD2 (5 bases). The CDR3 is 15 amino acids. From germline, CDR1 is DFQATT and CDR2 SNEGSKA (reference sequence). V was shortened by 5 bases and J by 9 bases, with 23 bases between the two germline ends. The CDR3 loop is CSASGLNAPLGEQFF. CDR3 DNA (partial): TGCAGTGCTTCAGGACTCAACGCCCCCCTCGGTGAG.

This clone was recorded many times. The CDR3 goes on 3 residues after the read ends, and that part is filled in from the germline J gene. The chain joins TRBV20-1 to TRBJ2-5; D gene unclear. V shed 8 bases and J shed 0 bases, with 13 bases lying between them. CDR3 length: 13 residues. CDR1 DFQATT and CDR2 SNEGSKA come from the germline V gene (reference sequence). The part of the CDR3 DNA that was read is TGCAGTCCCGGAACAGTGTACCAAGAGACC. Amino acid sequence: CSPGTVYQET. The complete CDR3 protein is CSPGTVYQETQYF.

The sample holds many counts of this clone. The DNA ends 3 residues before the CDR3 does, and the rest of the CDR3 is filled in from the germline J gene. The V gene is TRBV20-1, the J gene TRBJ2-7, with 12 bases aligning to TRBD2. Germline loops: CDR1 DFQATT, CDR2 SNEGSKA (reference sequence). The V and J ends lost 6 bases and 5 bases, in that order; junction bases with no gene match: 8. The CDR3 is 14 amino acids. The part of the CDR3 DNA that was read is TGCAGTGCCCCAATGCTAGCGGGAGGGAACGAG. Its protein product is CSAPMLAGGNE. The CDR3 reads in full as CSAPMLAGGNEQYF.

This clone came up many times. Read coverage stops 3 residues before the CDR3 terminus; the germline J gene supplies the remainder. The V and J genes are TRBV12-3 or TRBV12-4 and TRBJ2-1, with TRBD1 identical over 8 bases. The junction had 5 bases not matched to a gene; V was cut back by 3 bases and J by 4 bases. The CDR3 totals 15 residues. This CDR3 is CASSFYRGDYNEQFF. CDR3 bases read: TGTGCCAGCAGTTTTTACAGGGGGGATTACAATGAG.

This clone was counted at least ten times. The CDR3 is cut off 3 residues early in the read; its end comes from the germline J gene. The gene calls are TRBV6-2 or TRBV6-3 and TRBJ1-1; D may be TRBD1 (5 bases). Per the germline V gene, CDR1 is MNHEY and CDR2 is SVGEGT. This CDR3 has 14 residues. The chain's CDR3 is CASSSNNPTDWAFF. CDR3 DNA (partial): TGTGCCAGCAGTTCGAACAACCCGACAGACTGG.

The table lists this clone with many counts. Sequencing ends 3 residues short of the CDR3 end; the germline J gene provides the rest. V usage is TRBV20-1 and J usage is TRBJ2-7, with 11 bases aligning to TRBD2. This CDR3 spans 14 amino acids. V dropped 3 bases and J dropped 2; count of bases not matched to a gene: 3. The V gene's germline CDR1 is DFQATT and CDR2 SNEGSKA (reference sequence). The CDR3 spells CSARLAGGPYEQYF. The CDR3 DNA, read in part, is TGCAGTGCTAGGTTAGCGGGAGGGCCCTACGAG.

This clone occurred a few times. The read stops 3 residues short of the end of the CDR3; the missing end is completed from the germline J gene. This sequence joins TRBV30 and TRBJ1-3; D gene unclear. The CDR3 consists of 14 residues. The V end was cut by 1 base, the J end by 0 bases, with 7 bases between. Per germline, CDR1 GTSNPN and CDR2 SVGIG (reference sequence). Incomplete CDR3 DNA: TGTGCCTGGAGTGGTCTAAACTCTGGAAACACC. It yields the protein CAWSGLNSGNT. The CDR3 in full is CAWSGLNSGNTIYF. The full variable domain, with the rest looked up from reference TRBV30 and TRBJ1-3, is SQTIHQWPATLVQPVGSPLSLECTVEGTSNPNLYWYRQAAGRGLQLLFYSVGIGQISSEVPQNLSASRPQDRQFILSSKKLLLSDSGFYLCAWSGLNSGNTIYFGEGSWLTVV.

The sample holds many counts of this clone. The DNA ends 3 residues before the CDR3 does, and the rest of the CDR3 is filled in from the germline J gene. The chain recombines TRBV5-1 with TRBJ1-4; TRBD1 aligns across 11 bases. The CDR3 runs to 16 residues. The ends lost 1 base at V and 8 bases at J; junction bases unmatched: 7. Germline lookup yields CDR1 SGHRS and CDR2 YFSETQ. Partial CDR3 DNA: TGCGCCAGCAGCTTGCTGGGACAGGGGGAGGACGAAAAA. Protein sequence: CASSLLGQGEDEK. The whole CDR3 reads CASSLLGQGEDEKLFF.

This clone was observed at least ten times. Partial CDR3 DNA: TGTGCCAGCAGCTTAGCCTTCCATCGGGTAACTAGCGGAGAAGAGACC. It is translated as CASSLAFHRVTSGEET. The whole CDR3 protein is CASSLAFHRVTSGEETQYF. The genes are TRBV13 and TRBJ2-5; 8 bases map to TRBD2. The read ends 3 residues early relative to the CDR3; the germline J gene fills the gap. Trimming removed 1 base from V and 3 bases from J; junction bases left unmatched: 16. The CDR3 is 19 amino acids. From germline, CDR1 is PRHDT and CDR2 FYEKMQ (reference sequence).

This clone has ten or more counts. From the germline J gene comes the end of the CDR3, since the read stops 3 residues before it. V and J are TRBV19 and TRBJ2-7; D unresolved. The germline V and J ends were trimmed by 0 bases and 2 bases, with 17 bases remaining between them. Germline loops: CDR1 LNHDA, CDR2 SQIVND (reference sequence). CDR3 length: 17 amino acids. Partial CDR3 DNA: TGTGCCAGTAGTATAGATCCTGGTGGAACAGCCACCTACGAG. Its protein product is CASSIDPGGTATYE. The full CDR3 reads CASSIDPGGTATYEQYF.